One sample yielded the 8 T cell receptor beta chains listed below, sequenced in a study of radiotherapy plus CTLA-4 blockade in lung cancer. Libraries were prepared by immunoSEQ multiplex PCR; TCRdb keeps only in-frame clonotypes and omits some of them. In the table there are 95,000 to 150,000 clones, about 87% of which are singletons. The sample in question was peripheral blood, obtained from a patient treated with radiotherapy plus ipilimumab. Every receptor here comes from a human donor with non-small cell lung cancer that progressed on radiotherapy plus ipilimumab.

The chain's CDR3 is CASRSSPGYEQYF. The CDR3 bases are TGTGCCAGCAGATCAAGCCCTGGGTACGAGCAGTACTTC. The chain employs TRBV2 and TRBJ2-7, with D unclear. The CDR3 has 13 residues. CDR1 is SNHLY and CDR2 is FYNNEI in the germline V gene. The V gene lost 6 bases and the J gene lost 4 bases, with 13 bases spanning the gap.

The chain has TRBV6-6 and TRBJ2-1; 8 nucleotides align to TRBD2. J lost 10 bases, V lost 0 bases, and 2 bases had no gene match. This CDR3 comprises 13 residues. The V gene's germline CDR1 is MNHNY and CDR2 SVGAGI (reference sequence). The CDR3 nucleotides are TGTGCCAGCAGTTACTCCCGGACTAGCGAGCAGTTCTTC. Translating it yields CASSYSRTSEQFF.

The chain is built from TRBV18 and TRBJ2-7, with 8 bases that match TRBD1. This CDR3 comprises 16 residues. Germline loops: CDR1 KGHSH, CDR2 LQKENI. The trim removed 1 base at V and 0 bases at J, leaving 5 bases unmatched. Written as DNA, the CDR3 is TGTGCCAGCTCACCACAACGGGACAGGACCTCCTACGAGCAGTACTTC. As protein: CASSPQRDRTSYEQYF.

The rearrangement uses TRBV10-3 and TRBJ2-7; 15 positions agree with TRBD2. Germline CDR1 reads ENHRY; CDR2 reads SYGVKD. The CDR3 length is 17 residues. V shed 0 bases and J 4 bases; nucleotides not matched to a gene: 4. The CDR3 loop is CAISESLGTSGRYEQYF. The CDR3 nucleotides are TGTGCCATCAGTGAGTCGCTGGGGACTAGCGGGAGGTACGAGCAGTACTTC.

The table lists this clone with a count of one. This rearrangement joins TRBV6-1 to TRBJ1-5, with 8 bases identical to TRBD1. Germline CDR1 reads MNHNS; CDR2 reads SASEGT. The V segment lost 1 base and the J segment 6 bases; nucleotides outside the gene matches: 5. CDR3 length: 15 amino acids. The CDR3 coding sequence is TGTGCCAGCAGTGAAGGCAGGGGGCCGGGTCAGCCCCAGCATTTT. It yields the protein CASSEGRGPGQPQHF.

V usage is TRBV2 and J usage is TRBJ2-6; unclear D gene. V lost 4 bases, J lost 1 base, and 8 bases lay in between. This CDR3 region has 15 residues. Germline-derived CDR1 and CDR2 are SNHLY and FYNNEI. CDR3 sequence reads: CASSGFGSGANVLTF. As DNA, the CDR3 is TGTGCCAGCAGTGGTTTCGGGTCTGGGGCCAACGTCCTGACTTTC.

CDR3 DNA sequence: TGTGCCAGTAGTATAGGCTACACCGGGGAGCTGTTTTTT. Translated: CASSIGYTGELFF. The chain employs TRBV19 and TRBJ2-2, with unresolved D. Germline V gene lookup returns CDR1 LNHDA and CDR2 SQIVND (reference sequence). V was trimmed by 1 base and J by 3 bases, leaving 3 bases between them. CDR3 length: 13 residues.

The chain joins TRBV9 to TRBJ1-1; D gene uncertain. The ends were cut back, 1 base at V and 4 bases at J, with 17 bases in the middle. This CDR3 comprises 16 residues. Germline V gene lookup returns CDR1 SGDLS and CDR2 YYNGEE. Here the CDR3 reads CASSVLSAAGGTEAFF. The CDR3 coding sequence is TGTGCCAGCAGCGTACTTTCTGCGGCGGGAGGCACTGAAGCTTTCTTT.